Below are 30 T cell receptor beta chains sequenced from a single sample in a study of technical replicates of blood from a handful of donors. Sequencing used immunoSEQ multiplex PCR; TCRdb keeps in-frame clones, though not all of them. The repertoire holds tens of thousands of clones, 75% to 90% seen once, with roughly 0.41% in the top ten. Sample: T cells isolated from PBMCs. These receptors originate from a human donor in good health.

The chain has TRBV2 and TRBJ1-1; maybe TRBD1 (5 bases). Germline CDR1 reads SNHLY; CDR2 reads FYNNEI. Trimming removed 6 bases from V and 4 bases from J, with 6 bases in between. There are 11 residues in the CDR3. CDR3 DNA sequence: TGTGCCAGCAGAGGGGTCACTGAAGCTTTCTTT. Translating gives CASRGVTEAFF.

The chain combines TRBV10-1 with TRBJ2-3; 7 nucleotides line up with TRBD1. V trimming: 8 bases; J trimming: 0 bases; junction bases outside the gene matches: 5. Germline V lookup: CDR1 WNHNN, CDR2 SYGVQD (reference sequence). This CDR3 contains 14 residues. DNA of the CDR3: TGCGCCAGCTCCGGGACAGCGAGCACAGATACGCAGTATTTT. Protein product: CASSGTASTDTQYF.

The chain uses TRBV12-5 and TRBJ2-3, with D perhaps TRBD2 (6 bases). This CDR3 has 13 amino acids. CDR1 and CDR2 from the germline V gene are LGHNT and FRNRAP. The germline V and J ends were trimmed by 6 bases and 5 bases, with 12 bases remaining between them. The CDR3 here is CASGRDAQDTQYF. The CDR3, as DNA: TGTGCTAGTGGGCGGGACGCTCAAGATACGCAGTATTTT.

The chain uses TRBV28 and TRBJ1-5; no definite D call. The ends were cut back, 5 bases at V and 3 bases at J, with 17 bases in the middle. Per germline, CDR1 MDHEN and CDR2 SYDVKM. The CDR3 spans 16 residues. This CDR3 is CASSPYLALINQPQHF. The CDR3 DNA reads as TGTGCCAGCAGTCCCTATCTAGCGCTCATCAATCAGCCCCAGCATTTT.

The J gene is TRBJ2-5, the V gene TRBV15; TRBD2 might be the D (6 bases). The ends were cut back, 4 bases at V and 5 bases at J, with 20 bases in the middle. CDR1 is LNHNV, CDR2 YYDKDF, per germline (reference sequence). This CDR3 spans 16 amino acids. The CDR3 region is CATSTHLGLGPETQYF. Here the CDR3 DNA reads TGTGCCACCAGCACTCACTTGGGACTCGGCCCGGAGACCCAGTACTTC. Full variable domain (outside the CDR3, taken from reference TRBV15 and TRBJ2-5): DAMVIQNPRYQVTQFGKPVTLSCSQTLNHNVMYWYQQKSSQAPKLLFHYYDKDFNNEADTPDNFQSRRPNTSFCFLDIRSPGLGDTAMYLCATSTHLGLGPETQYFGPGTRLLVL.

The chain couples TRBV2 to TRBJ2-1; 12 bases agree with TRBD2. This CDR3 has 14 residues. Germline V gene sequence: CDR1 SNHLY, CDR2 FYNNEI. After removal of 8 bases from V and 8 bases from J, the junction contained 7 bases not matched to a gene. The CDR3 is CASLVSSGRDEQFF. The DNA of the CDR3 is TGTGCCAGCCTCGTCTCTAGCGGGAGGGATGAGCAGTTCTTC.

V and J are TRBV15 and TRBJ1-1; D may be TRBD1 (5 bases). With 2 bases removed from V and 1 base from J, the gap between germline ends came to 8 bases. Germline assignment: CDR1 LNHNV and CDR2 YYDKDF (reference sequence). The CDR3 is 14 residues long. CDR3 region: CATSRRDRNTEAFF. The CDR3 DNA is TGTGCCACCAGCAGACGCGACAGGAACACTGAAGCTTTCTTT. The full variable domain, completed using reference TRBV15 and TRBJ1-1, is DAMVIQNPRYQVTQFGKPVTLSCSQTLNHNVMYWYQQKSSQAPKLLFHYYDKDFNNEADTPDNFQSRRPNTSFCFLDIRSPGLGDTAMYLCATSRRDRNTEAFFGQGTRLTVV.

The CDR3 protein is CSVEGRGHYNEQFF. The CDR3 DNA is TGCAGCGTTGAGGGCAGGGGTCACTACAATGAGCAGTTCTTC. V is TRBV29-1 and J is TRBJ2-1; maybe TRBD1 (6 bases). Germline V gives CDR1 SQVTM, CDR2 ANQGSEA. V was pared by 3 bases and J by 3 bases, with 12 bases between. CDR3 size: 14 residues.

This clone has just a few counts. The CDR3 loop reads CASSLQQNTEAFF. CDR3 DNA: TGCGCCAGCAGCTTACAACAGAACACTGAAGCTTTCTTT. J is TRBJ1-1 and V is TRBV5-1, with D unclear. The CDR3 loop spans 13 amino acids. In germline, CDR1 is SGHRS, CDR2 YFSETQ. V was shortened by 2 bases and J by 1 base, with 6 bases between the two germline ends.

The rearrangement links TRBV19 to TRBJ2-7; 12 nucleotides line up with TRBD2. The ends lost 6 bases at V and 4 bases at J; junction bases unmatched: 7. The CDR3 totals 15 residues. CDR1 is LNHDA, CDR2 SQIVND, per germline (reference sequence). The CDR3 loop is CASSTVLAGGYEQYF. CDR3 DNA sequence: TGTGCCAGTAGCACCGTCCTAGCGGGAGGGTACGAGCAGTACTTC.

This clone was seen a few times. The chain is built from TRBV19 and TRBJ2-5; no definite D call. The CDR3 is made up of 12 amino acids. Between the trimmed V and J ends, which lost 2 bases and 4 bases, there was a span of 5 bases. Looked up from germline, CDR1 is LNHDA and CDR2 is SQIVND (reference sequence). The CDR3 DNA follows: TGTGCCAGTAGTATAAGAGGAGAGACCCAGTACTTC. Translated, it gives CASSIRGETQYF.

The V call is TRBV27, the J call TRBJ2-7; 14 bases line up with TRBD2. The V segment lost 7 bases and the J segment 1 base; nucleotides outside the gene matches: 3. The CDR3 loop spans 15 amino acids. CDR1 is MNHEY, CDR2 SMNVEV, per germline (reference sequence). CDR3 in amino acids: CASTGTSGRSYEQYF. CDR3 nucleotides: TGTGCCAGCACCGGGACTAGCGGGAGATCCTACGAGCAGTACTTC.

The count of this clone is one. V usage is TRBV29-1 and J usage is TRBJ1-1; no firm D call. V was clipped by 4 bases and J by 6 bases, with 18 bases between them. The CDR3 is 14 residues long. Germline values: CDR1 SQVTM, CDR2 ANQGSEA. CDR3 sequence (DNA): TGCAGCGTTGCGACTGTGTTCGGATCTTCTGAAGCTTTCTTT. Translated, it gives CSVATVFGSSEAFF.

The V call is TRBV5-1, the J call TRBJ2-1, with 7 bases aligning to TRBD2. Germline values: CDR1 SGHRS, CDR2 YFSETQ. CDR3 length: 13 residues. With V trimmed by 5 bases and J by 3 bases, 2 bases remained unmatched. The CDR3 DNA follows: TGCGCCAGCAGTCTAGCGGACTACAATGAGCAGTTCTTC. It encodes CASSLADYNEQFF.

V gene TRBV27 combines with J gene TRBJ2-2; TRBD1 might be the D (5 bases). The CDR3 sequence is 13 residues long. The germline V gene encodes CDR1 MNHEY and CDR2 SMNVEV (reference sequence). Trimming cost V 4 bases and J 6 bases, with 9 bases left between them. CDR3 nucleotide sequence: TGTGCCAGCAGTTCGCAGGGTGCCGGGGAGCTGTTTTTT. Protein product: CASSSQGAGELFF.

CDR3 coding DNA: TGTGCCAGTAGTAACCGGGACAGGGGGCCGGAGCAGTACTTC. Translation gives CASSNRDRGPEQYF. The chain uses TRBV19 and TRBJ2-7; TRBD1 matches at 12 bases. The CDR3 spans 14 residues. Germline lookup yields CDR1 LNHDA and CDR2 SQIVND (reference sequence). V was pared by 4 bases and J by 7 bases, with 5 bases of the junction left unmatched. Complete variable domain (other parts from reference TRBV19 and TRBJ2-7): DGGITQSPKYLFRKEGQNVTLSCEQNLNHDAMYWYRQDPGQGLRLIYYSQIVNDFQKGDIAEGYSVSREKKESFPLTVTSAQKNPTAFYLCASSNRDRGPEQYFGPGTRLTVT.

The gene calls are TRBV19 and TRBJ2-7, with 9 bases fitting TRBD1. Trimming removed 9 bases from V and 2 bases from J; junction bases left unmatched: 20. The CDR3 has 18 residues. Per germline, CDR1 LNHDA and CDR2 SQIVND (reference sequence). CDR3 bases: TGTGCCAGACCGAACAGGGGGCGAGGGTTGACTATTCCCTACGAGCAGTACTTC. Its translation: CARPNRGRGLTIPYEQYF.

This rearrangement joins TRBV27 to TRBJ2-7; 11 positions agree with TRBD1. CDR3 length equals 14 residues. Germline CDR1 MNHEY, CDR2 SMNVEV (reference sequence). V was pared by 5 bases and J by 12 bases, with 12 bases of the junction left unmatched. This chain's CDR3 is CASSRKGQGDRRYF. Here the CDR3 DNA reads TGTGCCAGCAGTCGTAAGGGACAGGGGGACCGGCGGTACTTC.

The table lists this clone with a count of one. V usage is TRBV11-2 and J usage is TRBJ2-5; unclear D gene. Germline V gene lookup returns CDR1 SGHAT and CDR2 FQNNGV. The CDR3 has 11 residues. Trimming removed 6 bases from V and 1 base from J, with 3 bases in between. The CDR3 sequence: CASSSQETQYF. The CDR3 coding sequence is TGTGCCAGCAGTAGCCAAGAGACCCAGTACTTC.

V is TRBV28 and J is TRBJ2-1; 7 positions agree with TRBD2. From germline, CDR1 is MDHEN and CDR2 SYDVKM. The CDR3 consists of 14 residues. V was clipped by 6 bases and J by 9 bases; unmatched bases: 11. DNA of the CDR3: TGTGCCAGCAGACCGCGGGAGATAACGGGTGAGCAGTTCTTC. Translated: CASRPREITGEQFF.

The V gene is TRBV27, the J gene TRBJ2-1; D not resolved. V dropped 2 bases and J dropped 4 bases, with 15 bases sitting between them. The CDR3 runs 16 residues. Per the germline V gene, CDR1 is MNHEY and CDR2 is SMNVEV (reference sequence). The DNA for the CDR3 is TGTGCCAGCAGTTTACTCGGTGGGCTTACATACAATGAGCAGTTCTTC. It specifies CASSLLGGLTYNEQFF.

This clone was observed a few times. The V gene is TRBV6-5, the J gene TRBJ1-1; TRBD1 matches at 7 bases. The germline V gene has CDR1 MNHEY and CDR2 SVGAGI. This CDR3 region has 14 residues. The V gene end was trimmed by 8 bases and the J gene end by 7 bases; junction bases not matched to a gene: 13. The CDR3 loop is CASGFVGGSGEAFF. The CDR3, as DNA: TGTGCCAGCGGCTTTGTAGGGGGCTCTGGTGAAGCTTTCTTT.

The V call is TRBV4-1, the J call TRBJ1-2; D is undetermined. V was trimmed by 0 bases and J by 7 bases, leaving 9 bases between them. Per the germline V gene, CDR1 is MGHRA and CDR2 is YSYEKL. The CDR3 extends over 13 amino acids. CDR3 nucleotide sequence: TGCGCCAGCAGCCAAGACCGAGGGTTTGGCTACACCTTC. Amino acids: CASSQDRGFGYTF.

The chain employs TRBV19 and TRBJ2-7, with D unresolved. CDR3 length: 13 residues. Trimming removed 4 bases at V and 2 bases at J, with 9 bases between. CDR1 and CDR2 from the germline V gene are LNHDA and SQIVND (reference sequence). CDR3 coding DNA: TGTGCCAGTAGTACGGAGCCAACCTACGAGCAGTACTTC. It is translated as CASSTEPTYEQYF.

The rearrangement joins TRBV11-3 to TRBJ2-7; TRBD2 matches 10 bases. CDR1 SGHNT and CDR2 YENEEA come from the germline V gene. This CDR3 spans 15 amino acids. V lost 3 bases and J lost 3; bases outside the gene matches: 5. As DNA, the CDR3 is TGTGCCAGCAGCTTCGCCGGGACTAGCGACTACGAGCAGTACTTC. It is translated as CASSFAGTSDYEQYF.

There are a few counts of this clone. This chain joins TRBV5-4 and TRBJ1-4; D unclear. The CDR3 totals 13 residues. Germline V gene data show CDR1 as SGHNT and CDR2 as YYREEE (reference sequence). Trimming left V 4 bases short and J 3 bases short, with 7 bases between. Written as DNA, the CDR3 is TGTGCCAGCAGCCGGACTGCTAATGAAAAACTGTTTTTT. Amino acids: CASSRTANEKLFF.

The V and J genes are TRBV18 and TRBJ2-2; the D is unclear. V was pared by 2 bases and J by 6 bases, with 7 bases between. Germline loops: CDR1 KGHSH, CDR2 LQKENI. This CDR3 has 13 residues. The CDR3 loop is CASSPGPAGELFF. The DNA for the CDR3 is TGTGCCAGCTCACCAGGTCCAGCCGGGGAGCTGTTTTTT.

This chain joins TRBV2 and TRBJ2-4; D gene unclear. The germline V gene encodes CDR1 SNHLY and CDR2 FYNNEI. This CDR3 comprises 15 residues. The V gene lost 3 bases and the J gene lost 8 bases, with 17 bases spanning the gap. The CDR3 is CASSDSFPIVDIQYF. In DNA, the CDR3 is TGTGCCAGCAGTGATTCATTTCCGATAGTAGACATTCAGTACTTC.

This chain uses TRBV7-6 with TRBJ2-1; TRBD2 matches 11 bases. The CDR3 runs to 15 residues. Per germline, CDR1 SGHVS and CDR2 FNYEAQ. The V gene end was trimmed by 1 base and the J gene end by 4 bases; junction bases not matched to a gene: 0. In DNA form, the CDR3 reads TGTGCCAGCAGCTTAGGACTAGCGGGGTACAATGAGCAGTTCTTC. This sequence encodes CASSLGLAGYNEQFF.

The rearrangement uses TRBV6-1 and TRBJ1-4, with D possibly TRBD1 on 5 matching bases. CDR3 length: 13 amino acids. CDR1 is MNHNS, CDR2 SASEGT, per germline. Deletions cut 3 bases from V and 8 bases from J, with 10 bases between. The CDR3 DNA reads TGTGCCAGCAGTGATAGGGGTGGGGAAAAACTGTTTTTT. This translates into CASSDRGGEKLFF.